This TCR beta chain was captured in a study of shared clonotypes between healthy human individuals. Naive CD8 cells were CD45RO-negative, positively selected for CCR7, excluding terminally differentiated effector memory CD45RA+ cells. The germline CDR1 and CDR2 sequences are LNHDA and SQIVND (reference sequence). The CDR3 runs to 17 residues. J was trimmed by 0 bases and V by 6 bases; bases with no gene match: 6. Sequencing used immunoSEQ multiplex PCR; TCRdb keeps in-frame clones, though not all of them. The data contain hundreds of thousands of clones, 80% to 95% of them singletons. This receptor was obtained from a man aged 25 to 40 in good health. V and J are TRBV19 and TRBJ2-1; 12 positions match TRBD2. Sample: naive CD8+ T cells sorted from blood. The CDR3 sequence: CASRPGLAGSSYNEQFF. CDR3 coding DNA: TGTGCCAGTAGACCGGGACTAGCGGGTTCCTCCTACAATGAGCAGTTCTTC. Supplemented by reference TRBV19 and TRBJ2-1, the full variable domain reads DGGITQSPKYLFRKEGQNVTLSCEQNLNHDAMYWYRQDPGQGLRLIYYSQIVNDFQKGDIAEGYSVSREKKESFPLTVTSAQKNPTAFYLCASRPGLAGSSYNEQFFGPGTRLTVL.